A selection of T cell receptor beta chains follows, all from one sample in a study of regulatory T cells in long-lasting Graves disease. From the multiplex PCR reads, TCRdb called clonotypes with MiXCR, one entry per CDR3 protein. This sample has roughly 500,000 distinct CDR3 sequences, with 22% found just once. This specimen was peripheral blood mononuclear cells (PBMCs), taken when the disease was refractory, from a patient treated with antithyroid drugs. The receptors were sampled from a female donor with Graves disease. CDR3s include the opening cysteine and the closing phenylalanine or tryptophan. The D gene is left open where the match is weak. Clone size is stated in some rows and not others, as once, few, many or a class when expanded.

abundance: many
d_gene: .
v_gene: TRBV28
j_gene: TRBJ2-2
CDR3nt: TGTGCCAGCAGTTCTTACCACAGGGTCGACACCGGGGAGCTGTTTTTT
CDR3aa: CASSSYHRVDTGELFF

abundance: .
d_gene: TRBD2
v_gene: TRBV2
j_gene: TRBJ2-3
CDR3nt: TGTGCCAGCAGTCACTTAGCGGGAAGCACAGATACGCAGTATTTT
CDR3aa: CASSHLAGSTDTQYF

abundance: many
d_gene: .
v_gene: TRBV28
j_gene: TRBJ1-6
CDR3nt: TGTGCCAGCAGCACCCTACAGGGATATCATTCACCCCTCCACTTT
CDR3aa: CASSTLQGYHSPLHF

abundance: few
d_gene: .
v_gene: TRBV28
j_gene: TRBJ2-2
CDR3nt: TGTGCCAGCAGTTTCCAGGGGAGGAACACCGGGGAGCTGTTTTTT
CDR3aa: CASSFQGRNTGELFF

abundance: .
d_gene: .
v_gene: TRBV24-1
j_gene: TRBJ2-7
CDR3nt: TGTGCCACCAGTGACTGTACACGGACGGCTTACTACGAGCAGTACTTC
CDR3aa: CATSDCTRTAYYEQYF

abundance: many
d_gene: .
v_gene: TRBV20-1
j_gene: TRBJ1-5
CDR3nt: TGCAGTGCTAGAGATTATAGATATCAGCCCCAGCATTTT
CDR3aa: CSARDYRYQPQHF

abundance: .
d_gene: .
v_gene: TRBV28
j_gene: TRBJ2-3
CDR3nt: TGTGCCAGCAGTTTAATCCTGAGGGGCACAGATACGCAGTATTTT
CDR3aa: CASSLILRGTDTQYF

abundance: .
d_gene: .
v_gene: TRBV20-1
j_gene: TRBJ1-4
CDR3nt: TGCAGTGCTGCACAGGGAGGAAGTGAAAAACTGTTTTTT
CDR3aa: CSAAQGGSEKLFF

abundance: many
d_gene: .
v_gene: TRBV28
j_gene: TRBJ1-5
CDR3nt: TGTGGTCTAGGACAGCAAACTAATCAGCCCCAGCATTTT
CDR3aa: CGLGQQTNQPQHF

abundance: many
d_gene: .
v_gene: TRBV28
j_gene: TRBJ2-7
CDR3nt: TGTGCCAGCAATGTGTGGAGGATAGGGAGCCACGAGCAGTACTTC
CDR3aa: CASNVWRIGSHEQYF

abundance: .
d_gene: .
v_gene: TRBV13
j_gene: TRBJ2-5
CDR3nt: TGTGCCAGCAGCGCCGCCAGGTACCAAGAGACCCAGTACTTC
CDR3aa: CASSAARYQETQYF

abundance: many
d_gene: .
v_gene: TRBV7-8
j_gene: TRBJ2-7
CDR3nt: TGTGCCAGCACGGGGGGCCCAAAGGACGAGCAGTACTTC
CDR3aa: CASTGGPKDEQYF

abundance: few
d_gene: .
v_gene: TRBV19
j_gene: TRBJ2-2
CDR3nt: TGTGCCAGTAGTACTCGGGGACCCGGGGAGCTGTTTTTT
CDR3aa: CASSTRGPGELFF

abundance: few
d_gene: .
v_gene: TRBV28
j_gene: TRBJ2-7
CDR3nt: TGTGCCAGCAGTTTCGGGGCCACCCGATTCTACGAGCAGTACTTC
CDR3aa: CASSFGATRFYEQYF

abundance: .
d_gene: TRBD1
v_gene: TRBV6-5
j_gene: TRBJ2-5
CDR3nt: TGTGCCAGCAGTTACTTGGGACAGGGCCAAGAGACCCAGTACTTC
CDR3aa: CASSYLGQGQETQYF

abundance: .
d_gene: TRBD2
v_gene: TRBV4-2
j_gene: TRBJ2-7
CDR3nt: TGTGCCAGCAGCCAAGAGGCTAGCGGGAGTTTTTACGAGCAGTACTTC
CDR3aa: CASSQEASGSFYEQYF

abundance: .
d_gene: TRBD1
v_gene: TRBV5-1
j_gene: TRBJ2-7
CDR3nt: TGCGCCAGCAGCTTGCTCACCGGGACAGGGGACGAGCAGTACTTC
CDR3aa: CASSLLTGTGDEQYF

abundance: .
d_gene: .
v_gene: TRBV7-2
j_gene: TRBJ2-1
CDR3nt: TGTGCCAGCAGCTTAAAAGAGGATGAGCAGTTCTTC
CDR3aa: CASSLKEDEQFF

abundance: few
d_gene: TRBD1
v_gene: TRBV5-1
j_gene: TRBJ2-7
CDR3nt: TGCGCCAGCAGCTTAGTCAGGGGGCCCTACGAGCAGTACTTC
CDR3aa: CASSLVRGPYEQYF

abundance: many
d_gene: .
v_gene: TRBV27
j_gene: TRBJ2-5
CDR3nt: TGTGCCAGCAGTTTATCCTTGGGGGAGACCCAGTACTTC
CDR3aa: CASSLSLGETQYF

abundance: many
d_gene: TRBD1
v_gene: TRBV28
j_gene: TRBJ1-1
CDR3nt: TGTGCCAGCAGCTACAGGGGGACAGCTTTCTTT
CDR3aa: CASSYRGTAFF

abundance: .
d_gene: .
v_gene: TRBV3-1
j_gene: TRBJ2-2
CDR3nt: TGTGCCAGCAGCCAAGAGTTCCGGGAGCTGTTTTTT
CDR3aa: CASSQEFRELFF

abundance: .
d_gene: .
v_gene: TRBV9
j_gene: TRBJ2-7
CDR3nt: TGTGCCAGCAGCGTAGTCTGGGGGGACGAGCAGTACTTC
CDR3aa: CASSVVWGDEQYF

abundance: many
d_gene: .
v_gene: TRBV2
j_gene: TRBJ1-4
CDR3nt: TGTGCCAGCAGTGAATCTGGAGGGGCTAATGAAAAACTGTTTTTT
CDR3aa: CASSESGGANEKLFF

abundance: few
d_gene: .
v_gene: TRBV25-1
j_gene: TRBJ1-1
CDR3nt: TGTGCCAGCAGTGGAGCCGAAGCTTTCTTT
CDR3aa: CASSGAEAFF

abundance: .
d_gene: .
v_gene: TRBV30
j_gene: TRBJ2-5
CDR3nt: TGTGCCTGGAGTGTGGAAGAGACCCAGTACTTC
CDR3aa: CAWSVEETQYF

abundance: .
d_gene: .
v_gene: TRBV7-2
j_gene: TRBJ1-5
CDR3nt: TGTGCCAGCAGCTTAGTTACTTCCGGGCAGCCCCAGCATTTT
CDR3aa: CASSLVTSGQPQHF

abundance: few
d_gene: TRBD2
v_gene: TRBV19
j_gene: TRBJ2-5
CDR3nt: TGTGCCAGTAGTATGACCCGGGAGGGAGAGACCCAGTACTTC
CDR3aa: CASSMTREGETQYF

abundance: few
d_gene: .
v_gene: TRBV24-1
j_gene: TRBJ1-2
CDR3nt: TGTGCCACCAGTGACGGGCCGGGTGAGCGGGGCTACACCTTC
CDR3aa: CATSDGPGERGYTF

abundance: .
d_gene: TRBD2
v_gene: TRBV20-1
j_gene: TRBJ2-7
CDR3nt: TGCAGTGCTAGAGGCTCCGGGGGGTTCCACTACGAGCAGTACTTC
CDR3aa: CSARGSGGFHYEQYF

abundance: few
d_gene: .
v_gene: TRBV7-9
j_gene: TRBJ2-3
CDR3nt: TGTGCCAGCAGCCCCCAGACGGATACGCAGTATTTT
CDR3aa: CASSPQTDTQYF

abundance: .
d_gene: TRBD1
v_gene: TRBV29-1
j_gene: TRBJ1-2
CDR3nt: TGCAGCGTCCGGGACAGGGAGCACGGCTACACCTTC
CDR3aa: CSVRDREHGYTF

abundance: many
d_gene: .
v_gene: TRBV6-1
j_gene: TRBJ1-2
CDR3nt: TGTGCCAGCACCCCTTTTATTACAGGTGATGGCTACACCTTC
CDR3aa: CASTPFITGDGYTF

abundance: many
d_gene: TRBD2
v_gene: TRBV6-1
j_gene: TRBJ2-5
CDR3nt: TGTGCCAGCTGGAGAGGGAGCGGGGGGAAAGAGACCCAGTACTTC
CDR3aa: CASWRGSGGKETQYF

abundance: .
d_gene: TRBD1
v_gene: TRBV7-3
j_gene: TRBJ1-2
CDR3nt: TGTGCCAGCAGCCCAAGACAGGGACCTAACTATGGCTACACCTTC
CDR3aa: CASSPRQGPNYGYTF

abundance: .
d_gene: .
v_gene: TRBV12-3/TRBV12-4
j_gene: TRBJ1-1
CDR3nt: TGTGCCAGCAGCCTCGAGCGACTAGGGGCTTTCTTT
CDR3aa: CASSLERLGAFF

abundance: many
d_gene: .
v_gene: TRBV2
j_gene: TRBJ1-6
CDR3nt: TGTGCCAGCACCTCACTAGGGGTTTCACCCCTCCACTTT
CDR3aa: CASTSLGVSPLHF

abundance: few
d_gene: TRBD1
v_gene: TRBV7-3
j_gene: TRBJ2-1
CDR3nt: TGTGCCAGCAGCTTAGGCCTTCGGCTGCATAGTAACATTGTGGGGACAGGGTGTTTC
CDR3aa: CASSLGLRLHSNIVGTGCF

abundance: many
d_gene: .
v_gene: TRBV29-1
j_gene: TRBJ1-2
CDR3nt: TGCAGCGTCCCTCTCACCGGTACCCTCTCCCCAGGGGATGGCTACACCTTC
CDR3aa: CSVPLTGTLSPGDGYTF

abundance: many
d_gene: .
v_gene: TRBV28
j_gene: TRBJ1-4
CDR3nt: TGTGCCAGCAGTCCCCCGAAGCTTTTAGGGAGTGAAAAACTGTTTTTT
CDR3aa: CASSPPKLLGSEKLFF

abundance: few
d_gene: TRBD1
v_gene: TRBV6-1
j_gene: TRBJ2-7
CDR3nt: TGTGCCAGCAGGGGACAGGGCTACTACGAGCAGTACTTC
CDR3aa: CASRGQGYYEQYF

abundance: few
d_gene: .
v_gene: TRBV7-9
j_gene: TRBJ1-1
CDR3nt: TGTGCCAGCGCAAGAGGGATGGCGCCTGAAGCTTTCTTT
CDR3aa: CASARGMAPEAFF

abundance: .
d_gene: TRBD1
v_gene: TRBV20-1
j_gene: TRBJ1-1
CDR3nt: TGCAGTGCTAGGGAGGGGGCTATGAACACTGAAGCTTTCTTT
CDR3aa: CSAREGAMNTEAFF

abundance: few
d_gene: TRBD1
v_gene: TRBV7-9
j_gene: TRBJ1-2
CDR3nt: TGTGCCAGCAGCCAGGGGGGCCTGGTTGATGGCTACACCTTC
CDR3aa: CASSQGGLVDGYTF